A single sample gave rise to the 28 T cell receptor beta chains below, sequenced in a study of regulatory T cells in long-lasting Graves disease. Time point: newly diagnosed GD, antithyroid drugs for less than 3 months. The authors made the TCR library using RNA they extracted from PBMCs. Assembly of TCR beta libraries relied on iRepertoire HTBI primers together with Arm-PCR of CDR3 regions. MiXCR was run by TCRdb on the multiplex PCR reads, yielding one entry per CDR3 protein. The data hold about 520,000 distinct CDR3 sequences, with more than 10% observed a single time. The sample was also reused in another study, on T cells in Graves' hyperthyroidism and ophthalmopathy.

Sample: peripheral blood mononuclear cells (PBMCs), taken at new diagnosis, from a patient treated with antithyroid drugs. These receptors were taken from a woman aged 25 to 39 with Graves disease.

This clonotype was counted at least ten times. The chain recombines TRBV10-2 with TRBJ2-3; D might be TRBD2 (6 bases). Germline CDR1 reads WSHSY; CDR2 reads SAAADI. Trimming cost V 2 bases and J 3 bases, with 12 bases left between them. CDR3 length: 15 residues. CDR3: CASSERGAGTDTQYF. The CDR3 DNA reads as TGCGCCAGCAGTGAGAGAGGCGCGGGGACAGATACGCAGTATTTT.

The chain recombines TRBV6-1 with TRBJ2-5; the D gene is possibly TRBD2 (5 bases). The CDR3 length is 15 residues. Trimming left V 6 bases short and J 4 bases short, with 18 bases between. CDR1 is MNHNS, CDR2 SASEGT, per germline. CDR3 region: CASSKAGVWSETQYF. The CDR3, as DNA: TGTGCCAGCAGCAAGGCCGGGGTCTGGTCAGAGACCCAGTACTTC.

This clonotype has at least ten counts. V is TRBV12-3 or TRBV12-4 and J is TRBJ2-5, with 10 bases that match TRBD2. This CDR3 has 18 residues. V shed 4 bases and J 2 bases; nucleotides not matched to a gene: 13. The CDR3 reads CASSSGTSGKQVQETQYF. In nucleotides, the CDR3 is TGTGCCAGCAGTTCGGGCACTAGCGGGAAACAAGTTCAAGAGACCCAGTACTTC.

The rearrangement links TRBV5-1 to TRBJ2-5, with 16 bases aligning to TRBD2. The J call may be wrong; the DNA end is better matched by TRBJ2-1. Germline loops: CDR1 SGHRS, CDR2 YFSETQ. This CDR3 has 16 residues. The CDR3 region is CASSSGTSGRANEQFF. In DNA form, the CDR3 reads TGCGCCAGCAGCTCCGGGACTAGCGGGAGGGCCAATGAGCAGTTCTTC.

There are many counts of this clonotype. The gene calls are TRBV28 and TRBJ2-5; 8 nucleotides align to TRBD1. There are 15 residues in the CDR3. Germline CDR1 and CDR2: MDHEN and SYDVKM. V lost 5 bases and J lost 5; bases outside the gene matches: 10. In DNA, the CDR3 is TGTGCCAGCAGTGGAAGGACAGGGATGGAGGAGACCCAGTACTTC. Translation: CASSGRTGMEETQYF.

This clonotype has at least ten counts. This chain uses TRBV27 with TRBJ2-3; D is perhaps TRBD1 (5 bases). Deletions cut 6 bases from V and 0 bases from J, with 13 bases between. The CDR3 length is 15 residues. Germline CDR1 reads MNHEY; CDR2 reads SMNVEV (reference sequence). CDR3 amino acids: CASSFTGTSTDTQYF. The CDR3 DNA reads TGTGCCAGCAGCTTTACAGGCACTAGCACAGATACGCAGTATTTT.

Details on this clonotype: Given a much more abundant clone one base away, this may be a read error. The chain is built from TRBV7-8 and TRBJ1-6; possible D gene TRBD1, 6 bases. The CDR3 runs to 14 residues. CDR1 and CDR2 from the germline V gene are SGHVS and FQNEAQ. This CDR3 reads CARSLGGLYSPLHF. The CDR3 DNA reads TGTGCCCGCAGCTTAGGGGGGTTATATTCACCCCTCCACTTT. Together with reference TRBV7-8 and TRBJ1-6, the CDR3 gives the full variable domain: GAGVSQSPRYKVAKRGQDVALRCDPISGHVSLFWYQQALGQGPEFLTYFQNEAQLDKSGLPSDRFFAERPEGSVSTLKIQRTQQEDSAVYLCARSLGGLYSPLHFGNGTRLTVT.

This clonotype was seen a few times. The chain recombines TRBV28 with TRBJ2-5, with D maybe TRBD2 (6 bases). CDR3 length: 14 amino acids. Deletions cut 6 bases from V and 5 bases from J, with 16 bases between. The germline CDR1 and CDR2 sequences are MDHEN and SYDVKM. This CDR3 reads CASRPGVEGETQYF. The DNA of the CDR3 is TGTGCCAGCAGACCCGGGGTGGAGGGGGAGACCCAGTACTTC.

The J gene is TRBJ1-6, the V gene TRBV28; D ambiguous. The germline gives CDR1 MDHEN, CDR2 SYDVKM. CDR3 length equals 14 residues. Between the trimmed V and J ends, which lost 3 bases and 6 bases, there was a span of 9 bases. The CDR3 spells CASSFGGTNSPLHF. In nucleotides, the CDR3 is TGTGCCAGCAGTTTCGGAGGCACTAATTCACCCCTCCACTTT.

The sample holds many counts of this clonotype. This chain connects TRBV6-1 to TRBJ1-1, with a weak D call TRBD1 (5 bases). The CDR3 totals 14 residues. The germline V gene encodes CDR1 MNHNS and CDR2 SASEGT. V lost 5 bases and J 1 base, leaving 11 bases between the germline ends. CDR3 DNA sequence: TGTGCCAGCAGTCCAGCCGGACAGAACACTGAAGCTTTCTTT. This codes for CASSPAGQNTEAFF.

This clonotype was seen many times. This chain uses TRBV6-1 with TRBJ1-4, with D unclear. The CDR3 consists of 15 residues. In germline, CDR1 is MNHNS, CDR2 SASEGT. Trimming stripped 4 bases from V and 8 bases from J, with 17 bases between. This chain's CDR3 is CASSGRQRTEEKLFF. The CDR3 DNA is TGTGCCAGCAGTGGTCGTCAGCGGACGGAAGAAAAACTGTTTTTT.

This clonotype was recorded many times. V gene TRBV12-3 or TRBV12-4 combines with J gene TRBJ1-3; D is unclear. This CDR3 region has 13 residues. V was trimmed by 2 bases and J by 4 bases, leaving 6 bases between them. CDR3 sequence: CASSLQTGNTIYF. The CDR3 coding sequence is TGTGCCAGCAGTTTACAGACCGGAAACACCATATATTTT.

In its sample, this clonotype was seen many times. The chain is built from TRBV3-1 and TRBJ2-1, with 10 bases aligning to TRBD2. The CDR3 is made up of 16 amino acids. The V segment lost 4 bases and the J segment 10 bases; nucleotides outside the gene matches: 13. Germline V gene lookup returns CDR1 LGHDT and CDR2 YNNKEL (reference sequence). DNA of the CDR3: TGTGCCAGCAGCCGCAGGAGTCTAGCGGGAGTCGGGGAGCAGTTCTTC. This translates into CASSRRSLAGVGEQFF.

The table lists this clonotype with many counts. The chain links TRBV6-1 to TRBJ1-1; unclear D gene. V lost 5 bases, J lost 0 bases, and 13 bases lay in between. This CDR3 has 15 residues. The germline CDR1 and CDR2 sequences are MNHNS and SASEGT. The CDR3 nucleotides are TGTGCCAGCAGTCCCCCCCAGACTGTGAACACTGAAGCTTTCTTT. Its protein is CASSPPQTVNTEAFF.

In its sample, this clonotype was seen a few times. This sequence joins TRBV20-1 and TRBJ1-2; D is unresolved. There are 12 residues in the CDR3. V gave up 5 bases and J gave up 8 bases, with 15 bases separating them. The germline V gene has CDR1 DFQATT and CDR2 SNEGSKA (reference sequence). The CDR3 DNA follows: TGCAGTGCTTCGGCTTTGAAGGGAGGCTACACCTTC. This gives the protein CSASALKGGYTF.

The chain has TRBV13 and TRBJ2-7; maybe TRBD1 (6 bases). CDR3 length equals 15 residues. V lost 3 bases to trimming and J lost 2 bases, with 14 bases between them. CDR1 is PRHDT and CDR2 is FYEKMQ in the germline V gene (reference sequence). CDR3 region: CASSFIQGKTYEQYF. CDR3 DNA: TGTGCCAGCAGCTTCATACAGGGAAAGACCTACGAGCAGTACTTC.

With regard to this clonotype: This may come from a read error, since a much larger clone is one base off. V and J are TRBV6-1 and TRBJ1-1; 8 bases are a match to TRBD1. CDR1 and CDR2 from the germline V gene are MNHNS and SASEGT. The length of the CDR3 is 17 residues. CDR3 DNA sequence: TGTGACAGCACCGCCACTATCGGACAGGGCATGAACACTGAAGCTTTCTTT. This sequence encodes CDSTATIGQGMNTEAFF.

Ten or more counts support this clonotype. The chain joins TRBV11-2 to TRBJ2-7; TRBD1 might be the D (5 bases). The CDR3 has 14 residues. V lost 5 bases, J lost 1 base, and 12 bases lay in between. Germline V CDR1 and CDR2: SGHAT, FQNNGV. CDR3 sequence (DNA): TGTGCCAGCAGCAGGATAGGGGCATCCTACGAGCAGTACTTC. As protein: CASSRIGASYEQYF.

This clonotype was seen only a few times. The V call is TRBV7-2, the J call TRBJ2-7, with unresolved D. CDR3 length equals 14 residues. CDR1 and CDR2 from the germline V gene are SGHTA and FQGNSA. Trimming removed 5 bases from V and 4 bases from J, with 15 bases in between. The CDR3 nucleotides are TGTGCCAGCAGCGAAAGATCCGATGGATACGAGCAGTACTTC. This encodes CASSERSDGYEQYF.

A single count supports this clonotype. The chain combines TRBV5-5 with TRBJ1-1; D call uncertain. CDR3 length equals 14 residues. CDR1 and CDR2 (germline): SGHKS, YYEKEE (reference sequence). The V end lost 4 bases, the J end lost 1 base, and 11 bases lay between the germline ends. CDR3: CASSQEGWNTEAFF. In DNA, the CDR3 is TGTGCCAGCAGCCAGGAGGGATGGAACACTGAAGCTTTCTTT. The full variable domain, in which reference TRBV5-5 and TRBJ1-1 provide the parts outside the CDR3, is DAGVTQSPTHLIKTRGQQVTLRCSPISGHKSVSWYQQVLGQGPQFIFQYYEKEERGRGNFPDRFSARQFPNYSSELNVNALLLGDSALYLCASSQEGWNTEAFFGQGTRLTVV.

This clonotype came up many times. V and J are TRBV9 and TRBJ2-1; TRBD2 aligns across 8 bases. There are 15 residues in the CDR3. CDR1 is SGDLS, CDR2 YYNGEE, per germline. Trimming at V came to 0 bases and at J to 4 bases, leaving 3 bases not matched to a gene. The CDR3 nucleotides read TGTGCCAGCAGCGTAGCGATAGCGGGGTACAATGAGCAGTTCTTC. Protein: CASSVAIAGYNEQFF.

This clonotype showed up many times. The chain uses TRBV9 and TRBJ2-2; D not resolved. The CDR3 extends over 15 amino acids. The germline gives CDR1 SGDLS, CDR2 YYNGEE. Trimming cost V 0 bases and J 6 bases, with 12 bases left between them. CDR3 sequence reads: CASSVASRNAGELFF. The CDR3 bases are TGTGCCAGCAGCGTAGCCTCCAGAAACGCCGGGGAGCTGTTTTTT.

This clonotype appeared a few times. The rearrangement links TRBV2 to TRBJ2-5; a weak D match, TRBD2 (6 bases). Between the trimmed V and J ends, which lost 3 bases and 8 bases, there was a span of 16 bases. Looked up from germline, CDR1 is SNHLY and CDR2 is FYNNEI. CDR3 length: 14 amino acids. CDR3 loop: CASSDSRDSVTQYF. Here the CDR3 DNA reads TGTGCCAGCAGTGACAGCCGGGACTCCGTTACCCAGTACTTC. The whole variable domain, filled in from reference TRBV2 and TRBJ2-5, reads EPEVTQTPSHQVTQMGQEVILRCVPISNHLYFYWYRQILGQKVEFLVSFYNNEISEKSEIFDDQFSVERPDGSNFTLKIRSTKLEDSAMYFCASSDSRDSVTQYFGPGTRLLVL.

This clonotype was detected many times. The chain carries TRBV20-1 and TRBJ1-4; D remains ambiguous. The CDR3 has 15 residues. V lost 0 bases and J lost 4, with 12 bases in between. Germline V gives CDR1 DFQATT, CDR2 SNEGSKA (reference sequence). The CDR3 region is CSARDLWTDNEKLFF. CDR3 in DNA: TGCAGTGCTAGAGATTTGTGGACGGATAATGAAAAACTGTTTTTT.

This clonotype has ten or more counts. The gene calls are TRBV20-1 and TRBJ1-1; TRBD1 is a possible D gene (5 bases). This CDR3 has 13 amino acids. Germline V gene data show CDR1 as DFQATT and CDR2 as SNEGSKA (reference sequence). Trimming cost V 6 bases and J 0 bases, with 11 bases left between them. In DNA form, the CDR3 reads TGCAGTGCCAAGAGGGGCATGAACACTGAAGCTTTCTTT. It codes for CSAKRGMNTEAFF.

The chain employs TRBV19 and TRBJ2-3, with 11 positions matching TRBD2. The V segment lost 5 bases and the J segment 3 bases; nucleotides outside the gene matches: 7. This CDR3 contains 16 residues. Per germline, CDR1 LNHDA and CDR2 SQIVND (reference sequence). The CDR3 spells CASSFAASGRTDTQYF. Written as DNA, the CDR3 is TGTGCCAGTAGTTTCGCAGCTAGCGGGAGGACAGATACGCAGTATTTT. The variable domain in full, with the rest retrieved from reference TRBV19 and TRBJ2-3, is DGGITQSPKYLFRKEGQNVTLSCEQNLNHDAMYWYRQDPGQGLRLIYYSQIVNDFQKGDIAEGYSVSREKKESFPLTVTSAQKNPTAFYLCASSFAASGRTDTQYFGPGTRLTVL.

This clonotype was picked up many times. The chain combines TRBV12-3 or TRBV12-4 with TRBJ2-1; 10 bases map to TRBD1. J gave up 6 bases and V 2 bases, and 1 base lay outside the gene matches. The CDR3 is 14 amino acids. The CDR3 reads CASSLWTGGNEQFF. The DNA for the CDR3 is TGTGCCAGCAGTTTATGGACAGGGGGCAATGAGCAGTTCTTC.

This clonotype was detected many times. The rearrangement joins TRBV19 to TRBJ1-3; D gene unclear. The V end lost 7 bases, the J end lost 0 bases, and 16 bases lay between the germline ends. This CDR3 comprises 16 residues. Germline V gene lookup returns CDR1 LNHDA and CDR2 SQIVND (reference sequence). CDR3 in amino acids: CASTLRGPYSGNTIYF. The CDR3 DNA follows: TGTGCCAGTACCCTCCGGGGTCCTTACTCTGGAAACACCATATATTTT.